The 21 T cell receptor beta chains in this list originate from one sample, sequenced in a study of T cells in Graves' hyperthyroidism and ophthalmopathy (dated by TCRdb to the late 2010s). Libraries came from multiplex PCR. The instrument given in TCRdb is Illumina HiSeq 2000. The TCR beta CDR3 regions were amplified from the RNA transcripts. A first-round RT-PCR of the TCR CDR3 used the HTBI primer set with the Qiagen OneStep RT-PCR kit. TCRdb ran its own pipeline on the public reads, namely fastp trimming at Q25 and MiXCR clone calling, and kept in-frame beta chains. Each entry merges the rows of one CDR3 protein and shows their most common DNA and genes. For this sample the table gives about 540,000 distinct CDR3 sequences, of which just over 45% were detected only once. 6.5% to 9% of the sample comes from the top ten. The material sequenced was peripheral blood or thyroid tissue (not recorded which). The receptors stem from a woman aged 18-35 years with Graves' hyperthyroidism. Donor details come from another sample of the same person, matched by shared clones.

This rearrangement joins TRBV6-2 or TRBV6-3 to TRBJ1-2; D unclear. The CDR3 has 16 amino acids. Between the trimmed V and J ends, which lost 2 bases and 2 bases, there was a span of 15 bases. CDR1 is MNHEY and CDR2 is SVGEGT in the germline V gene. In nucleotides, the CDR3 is TGTGCCAGCAGTTACGGATCGGCGAAAGTAAACTATGGCTACACCTTC. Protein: CASSYGSAKVNYGYTF.

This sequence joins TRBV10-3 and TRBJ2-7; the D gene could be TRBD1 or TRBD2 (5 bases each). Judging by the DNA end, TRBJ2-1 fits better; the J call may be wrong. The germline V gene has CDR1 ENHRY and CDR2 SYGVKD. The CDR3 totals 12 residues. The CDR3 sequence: CAISEAGSEQFF. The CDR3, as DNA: TGTGCCATCAGTGAGGCAGGGAGCGAGCAGTTCTTC.

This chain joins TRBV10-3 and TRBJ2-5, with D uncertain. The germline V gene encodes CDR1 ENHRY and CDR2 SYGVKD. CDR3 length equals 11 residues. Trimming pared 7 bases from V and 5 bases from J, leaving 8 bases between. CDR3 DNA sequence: TGTGCCATCAACGAAGGGGAGACCCAGTACTTC. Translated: CAINEGETQYF.

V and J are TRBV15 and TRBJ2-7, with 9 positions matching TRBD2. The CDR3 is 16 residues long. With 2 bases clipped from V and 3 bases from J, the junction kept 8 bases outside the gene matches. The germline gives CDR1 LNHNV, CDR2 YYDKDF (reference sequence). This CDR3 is CATSRKRLAGIYEQYF. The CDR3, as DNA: TGTGCCACCAGCAGAAAAAGGCTAGCGGGGATCTACGAGCAGTACTTC.

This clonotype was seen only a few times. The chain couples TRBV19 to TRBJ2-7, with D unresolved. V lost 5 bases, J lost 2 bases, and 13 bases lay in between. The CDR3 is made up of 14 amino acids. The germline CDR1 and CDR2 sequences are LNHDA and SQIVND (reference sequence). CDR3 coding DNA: TGTGCCAGTAGTCTCCGGACGGCAGCCTACGAGCAGTACTTC. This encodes CASSLRTAAYEQYF.

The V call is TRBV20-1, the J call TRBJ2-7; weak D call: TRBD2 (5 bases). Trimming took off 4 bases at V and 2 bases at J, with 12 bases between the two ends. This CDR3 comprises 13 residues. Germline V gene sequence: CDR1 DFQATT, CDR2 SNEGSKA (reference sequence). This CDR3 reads CSANEGRPYEQYF. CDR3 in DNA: TGCAGTGCTAATGAGGGCCGTCCCTACGAGCAGTACTTC.

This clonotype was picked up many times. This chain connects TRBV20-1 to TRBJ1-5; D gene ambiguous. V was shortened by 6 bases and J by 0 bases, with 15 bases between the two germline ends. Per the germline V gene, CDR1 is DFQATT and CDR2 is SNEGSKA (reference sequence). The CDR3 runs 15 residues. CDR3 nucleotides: TGCAGTGCACGCCGACTCCTGTTTAGCAATCAGCCCCAGCATTTT. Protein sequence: CSARRLLFSNQPQHF.

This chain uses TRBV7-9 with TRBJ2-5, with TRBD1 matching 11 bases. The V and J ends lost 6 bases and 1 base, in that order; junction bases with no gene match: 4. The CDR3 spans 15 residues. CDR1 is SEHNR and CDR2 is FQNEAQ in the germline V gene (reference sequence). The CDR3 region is CASRTGTGGQETQYF. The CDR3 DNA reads TGTGCCAGCAGGACCGGGACAGGGGGCCAAGAGACCCAGTACTTC.

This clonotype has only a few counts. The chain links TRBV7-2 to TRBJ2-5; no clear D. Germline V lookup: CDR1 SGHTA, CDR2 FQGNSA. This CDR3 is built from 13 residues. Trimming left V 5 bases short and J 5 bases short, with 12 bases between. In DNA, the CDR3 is TGTGCCAGCAGCCAAAATCGTGGGGAGACCCAGTACTTC. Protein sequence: CASSQNRGETQYF.

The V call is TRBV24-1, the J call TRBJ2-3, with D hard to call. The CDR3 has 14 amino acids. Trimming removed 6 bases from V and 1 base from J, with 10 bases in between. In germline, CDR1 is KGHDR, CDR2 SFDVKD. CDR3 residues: CATSSVAGTDTQYF. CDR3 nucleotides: TGTGCCACCAGTTCCGTCGCAGGCACAGATACGCAGTATTTT.

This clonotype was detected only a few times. Written as DNA, the CDR3 is TGTGCCAGCAGGGCTCTAGCGGCCCCCCAAGAGACCCAGTACTTC. This gives the protein CASRALAAPQETQYF. This rearrangement joins TRBV2 to TRBJ2-5; 7 bases agree with TRBD2. Germline V CDR1 and CDR2: SNHLY, FYNNEI. The CDR3 is 15 residues long. V shed 6 bases, J shed 1 base, and the junction held 8 bases outside the gene matches.

The CDR3 DNA follows: TGCAGCTTGGCCTTAGCTTTCGAGACCCAGTACTTC. Translating it yields CSLALAFETQYF. The chain has TRBV29-1 and TRBJ2-5; D unclear. Germline CDR1 is SQVTM and CDR2 is ANQGSEA. The CDR3 runs to 12 residues. V lost 8 bases, J lost 5 bases, and 15 bases lay in between.

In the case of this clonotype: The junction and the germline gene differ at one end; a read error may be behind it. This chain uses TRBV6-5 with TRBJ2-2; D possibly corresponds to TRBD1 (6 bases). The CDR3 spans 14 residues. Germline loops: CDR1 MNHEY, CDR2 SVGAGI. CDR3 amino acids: CASSYTGRAGELLF. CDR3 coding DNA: TGTGCCAGCAGTTACACAGGGCGGGCCGGGGAGCTGCTTTTT.

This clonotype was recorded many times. The CDR3 is CSVVGTGGEKLFF. The DNA for the CDR3 is TGCAGCGTTGTGGGGACAGGGGGAGAAAAACTGTTTTTT. This sequence joins TRBV29-1 and TRBJ1-4, with 11 bases that match TRBD1. Germline V lookup: CDR1 SQVTM, CDR2 ANQGSEA. The CDR3 spans 13 residues. The V segment lost 4 bases and the J segment 8 bases; nucleotides outside the gene matches: 3. Combining the CDR3 with reference TRBV29-1 and TRBJ1-4 gives the whole variable domain SAVISQKPSRDICQRGTSLTIQCQVDSQVTMMFWYRQQPGQSLTLIATANQGSEATYESGFVIDKFPISRPNLTFSTLTVSNMSPEDSSIYLCSVVGTGGEKLFFGSGTQLSVL.

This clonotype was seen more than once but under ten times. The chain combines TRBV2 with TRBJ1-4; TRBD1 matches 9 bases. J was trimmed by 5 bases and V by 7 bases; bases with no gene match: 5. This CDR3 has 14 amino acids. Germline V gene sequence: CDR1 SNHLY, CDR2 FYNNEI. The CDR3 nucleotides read TGTGCCAGCACCAAAGACAGGGGGAATGAAAAACTGTTTTTT. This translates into CASTKDRGNEKLFF.

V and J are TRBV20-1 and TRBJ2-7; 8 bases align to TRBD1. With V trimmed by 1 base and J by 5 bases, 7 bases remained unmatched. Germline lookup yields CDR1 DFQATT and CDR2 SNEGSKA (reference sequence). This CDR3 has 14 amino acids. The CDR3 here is CSARGDRLLDEQYF. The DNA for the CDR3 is TGCAGTGCTAGAGGGGACAGGCTTCTTGACGAGCAGTACTTC.

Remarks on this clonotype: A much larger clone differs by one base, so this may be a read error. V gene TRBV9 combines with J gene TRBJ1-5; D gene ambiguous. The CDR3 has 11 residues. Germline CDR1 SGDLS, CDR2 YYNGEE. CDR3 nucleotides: TGCGCCAGCAACTTTGGGCAGCCCCAGCATTTT. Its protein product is CASNFGQPQHF.

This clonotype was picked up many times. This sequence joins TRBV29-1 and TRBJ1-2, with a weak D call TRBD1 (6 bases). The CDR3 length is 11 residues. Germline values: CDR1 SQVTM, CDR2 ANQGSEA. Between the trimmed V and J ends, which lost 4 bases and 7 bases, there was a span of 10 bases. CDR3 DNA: TGCAGCGTTGGGGGAGGGGGTGGCTACACCTTC. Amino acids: CSVGGGGGYTF. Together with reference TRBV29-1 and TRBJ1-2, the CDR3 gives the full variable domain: SAVISQKPSRDICQRGTSLTIQCQVDSQVTMMFWYRQQPGQSLTLIATANQGSEATYESGFVIDKFPISRPNLTFSTLTVSNMSPEDSSIYLCSVGGGGGYTFGSGTRLTVV.

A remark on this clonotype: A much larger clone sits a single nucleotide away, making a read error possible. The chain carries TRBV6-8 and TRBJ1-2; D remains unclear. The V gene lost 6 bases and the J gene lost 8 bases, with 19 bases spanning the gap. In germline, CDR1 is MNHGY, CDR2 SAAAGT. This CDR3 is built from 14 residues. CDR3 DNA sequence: TGTGCCAGCAGGGGCCCCCCAGACATCTACGGCTACACCTTC. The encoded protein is CASRGPPDIYGYTF.

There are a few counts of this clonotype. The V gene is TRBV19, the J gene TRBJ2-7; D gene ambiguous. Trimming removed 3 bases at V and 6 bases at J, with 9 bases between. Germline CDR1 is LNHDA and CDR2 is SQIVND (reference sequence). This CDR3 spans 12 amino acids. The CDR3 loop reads CASSIGMSEQYF. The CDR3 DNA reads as TGTGCCAGTAGTATTGGGATGAGCGAGCAGTACTTC.

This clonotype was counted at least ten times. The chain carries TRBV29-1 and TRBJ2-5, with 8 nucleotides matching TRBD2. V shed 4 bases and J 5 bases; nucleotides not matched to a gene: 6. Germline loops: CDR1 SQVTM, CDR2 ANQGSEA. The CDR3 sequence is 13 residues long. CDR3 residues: CSVVGRASETQYF. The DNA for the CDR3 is TGCAGCGTTGTCGGGAGGGCCTCGGAGACCCAGTACTTC.